Below, 18 T cell receptor beta chains from the same sample are listed, as sequenced in a study of blood T cell repertoires in COVID-19. Produced via immunoSEQ multiplex PCR; TCRdb's table is partial and in-frame only. The profile shows some 110,000 clones, more than 80% of them singletons. Sequencing was performed on peripheral blood. The receptor set was obtained from a woman aged 80 or over with COVID-19, enrolled during active disease.

DNA for the CDR3: TGTGCCAGCAGCCCCATCGTTAGGGGATACACTGAAGCTTTCTTT. It encodes CASSPIVRGYTEAFF. This chain links TRBV5-5 with TRBJ1-1; D possibly corresponds to TRBD1 (5 bases). CDR1 is SGHKS, CDR2 YYEKEE, per germline (reference sequence). Deletions cut 4 bases from V and 3 bases from J, with 16 bases between. This CDR3 has 15 amino acids.

The V and J genes are TRBV20-1 and TRBJ1-2; tentatively, D is TRBD1 (6 bases). There are 11 residues in the CDR3. The germline V gene encodes CDR1 DFQATT and CDR2 SNEGSKA (reference sequence). V dropped 6 bases and J dropped 6 bases, with 11 bases sitting between them. The CDR3 DNA reads as TGCAGTGCCGGACAGCCCAATGGCTACACCTTC. As protein: CSAGQPNGYTF.

The chain couples TRBV7-2 to TRBJ1-2, with 9 bases matching TRBD1. V trimming: 0 bases; J trimming: 4 bases; junction bases outside the gene matches: 3. The CDR3 totals 15 residues. CDR1 and CDR2 (germline): SGHTA, FQGNSA. This CDR3 is CASSLAGQGGYGYTF. In DNA, the CDR3 is TGTGCCAGCAGCTTAGCGGGACAGGGTGGCTATGGCTACACCTTC.

V gene TRBV7-2 combines with J gene TRBJ2-7; no clear D. This CDR3 is 16 amino acids long. The germline V gene has CDR1 SGHTA and CDR2 FQGNSA. V dropped 1 base and J dropped 3 bases, with 16 bases sitting between them. In DNA, the CDR3 is TGTGCCAGCAGCTTAGTGTCCAGGCTCTCTTTCTACGAGCAGTACTTC. Protein sequence: CASSLVSRLSFYEQYF. Complete variable domain (other parts from reference TRBV7-2 and TRBJ2-7): GAGVSQSPSNKVTEKGKDVELRCDPISGHTALYWYRQSLGQGLEFLIYFQGNSAPDKSGLPSDRFSAERTGGSVSTLTIQRTQQEDSAVYLCASSLVSRLSFYEQYFGPGTRLTVT.

The genes are TRBV2 and TRBJ1-5; D is unclear. V lost 1 base and J 1 base, leaving 8 bases between the germline ends. Germline V gene lookup returns CDR1 SNHLY and CDR2 FYNNEI. There are 15 residues in the CDR3. The CDR3 reads CASSEGYQSNQPQHF. The CDR3 bases are TGTGCCAGCAGTGAAGGTTACCAGAGCAATCAGCCCCAGCATTTT. The full variable domain, with the rest looked up from reference TRBV2 and TRBJ1-5, is EPEVTQTPSHQVTQMGQEVILRCVPISNHLYFYWYRQILGQKVEFLVSFYNNEISEKSEIFDDQFSVERPDGSNFTLKIRSTKLEDSAMYFCASSEGYQSNQPQHFGDGTRLSIL.

The CDR3 sequence: CASSPGLADLTDTQYF. The CDR3 DNA follows: TGTGCCAGCAGTCCCGGACTAGCGGACCTCACAGATACGCAGTATTTT. The chain couples TRBV28 to TRBJ2-3; 10 nucleotides agree with TRBD2. V shed 5 bases, J shed 2 bases, and the junction held 7 bases outside the gene matches. In germline, CDR1 is MDHEN, CDR2 SYDVKM. The CDR3 covers 16 residues. Full variable domain (outside the CDR3, taken from reference TRBV28 and TRBJ2-3): DVKVTQSSRYLVKRTGEKVFLECVQDMDHENMFWYRQDPGLGLRLIYFSYDVKMKEKGDIPEGYSVSREKKERFSLILESASTNQTSMYLCASSPGLADLTDTQYFGPGTRLTVL.

The genes are TRBV27 and TRBJ1-5; D unclear. V was cut by 6 bases and J by 3 bases, with 18 bases left in between. The CDR3 sequence is 16 residues long. Germline V gene lookup returns CDR1 MNHEY and CDR2 SMNVEV (reference sequence). The CDR3 protein is CASRREGVRPNQPQHF. The CDR3 DNA reads TGTGCCAGCAGGCGAGAGGGTGTCAGACCCAATCAGCCCCAGCATTTT.

The V and J genes are TRBV5-1 and TRBJ2-1, with 11 bases that match TRBD2. The CDR3 sequence is 15 residues long. Germline values: CDR1 SGHRS, CDR2 YFSETQ. With 3 bases clipped from V and 5 bases from J, the junction kept 4 bases outside the gene matches. The CDR3 sequence is CASSWTSGHNNEQFF. CDR3 coding DNA: TGCGCCAGCAGCTGGACTAGCGGGCATAACAATGAGCAGTTCTTC.

V and J are TRBV28 and TRBJ2-7, with TRBD1 identical over 9 bases. CDR3 length equals 15 residues. Germline V CDR1 and CDR2: MDHEN, SYDVKM. V lost 7 bases and J lost 4; bases outside the gene matches: 11. The CDR3 region has the DNA TGTGCCAGCATCCCGTGGGGACAGGGATTATACGAGCAGTACTTC. Translation: CASIPWGQGLYEQYF.

The rearrangement joins TRBV29-1 to TRBJ2-3; maybe TRBD2 (5 bases). The ends were cut back, 4 bases at V and 2 bases at J, with 16 bases in the middle. The CDR3 has 15 amino acids. The V gene's germline CDR1 is SQVTM and CDR2 ANQGSEA. The CDR3 reads CSVADSSTYTDTQYF. As DNA, the CDR3 is TGCAGCGTTGCTGATTCTAGCACCTACACAGATACGCAGTATTTT.

This rearrangement joins TRBV27 to TRBJ2-1, with a tentative D call TRBD2 (5 bases). The CDR3 is 16 residues long. Germline V CDR1 and CDR2: MNHEY, SMNVEV (reference sequence). V shed 4 bases and J shed 6 bases, with 19 bases lying between them. This CDR3 reads CASSSRLTRDSNEQFF. DNA for the CDR3: TGTGCCAGCAGTTCCCGGTTAACTAGAGACTCCAATGAGCAGTTCTTC.

The V call is TRBV6-1, the J call TRBJ2-7; 7 bases are shared with TRBD1. The V gene's germline CDR1 is MNHNS and CDR2 SASEGT. Trimming took 3 bases from V and 0 from J; bases not matched to a gene: 5. The CDR3 covers 15 residues. The CDR3 DNA is TGTGCCAGCAGTGACAGGGGGAGTAGCTCCTACGAGCAGTACTTC. Its protein product is CASSDRGSSSYEQYF.

This chain links TRBV9 with TRBJ2-4, with TRBD1 matching over 10 bases. The trim removed 4 bases at V and 2 bases at J, leaving 12 bases unmatched. CDR1 is SGDLS and CDR2 is YYNGEE in the germline V gene. This CDR3 spans 18 amino acids. CDR3 in amino acids: CASSPGGGTGASKNIQYF. As DNA, the CDR3 is TGTGCCAGCAGCCCCGGGGGCGGGACAGGGGCGTCCAAAAACATTCAGTACTTC.

This clone was seen once. CDR3 coding DNA: TGCGCCAGCAGCCCGTCCGGGGGCAATCAGCCCCAGCATTTT. Protein sequence: CASSPSGGNQPQHF. The chain uses TRBV5-1 and TRBJ1-5, with D unresolved. In germline, CDR1 is SGHRS, CDR2 YFSETQ. Trimming took off 4 bases at V and 2 bases at J, with 10 bases between the two ends. CDR3 size: 14 residues.

This clone was detected only once. V usage is TRBV5-4 and J usage is TRBJ2-7, with TRBD1 matching over 7 bases. Trimming removed 3 bases from V and 6 bases from J; junction bases left unmatched: 12. This CDR3 has 15 residues. Germline CDR1 reads SGHNT; CDR2 reads YYREEE (reference sequence). CDR3 DNA sequence: TGTGCCAGCAGCTCTCCGGGACAGCAAATCGGCGAGCAGTACTTC. Amino acids: CASSSPGQQIGEQYF.

The rearrangement uses TRBV5-1 and TRBJ2-3, with D tentatively TRBD2 (5 bases). CDR3 size: 16 residues. Deletions cut 0 bases from V and 3 bases from J, with 14 bases between. The germline V gene has CDR1 SGHRS and CDR2 YFSETQ. The CDR3 nucleotides are TGCGCCAGCAGCTTGGTCAGCGGTACTTTAACAGATACGCAGTATTTT. Protein product: CASSLVSGTLTDTQYF. Variable domain in full (rest from reference TRBV5-1 and TRBJ2-3): KAGVTQTPRYLIKTRGQQVTLSCSPISGHRSVSWYQQTPGQGLQFLFEYFSETQRNKGNFPGRFSGRQFSNSRSEMNVSTLELGDSALYLCASSLVSGTLTDTQYFGPGTRLTVL.

The chain has TRBV5-4 and TRBJ2-2, with a tentative D call TRBD1 (6 bases). From germline, CDR1 is SGHNT and CDR2 YYREEE (reference sequence). The CDR3 consists of 16 residues. Trimming took off 4 bases at V and 4 bases at J, with 17 bases between the two ends. The CDR3 protein is CASSPGQQGVTGELFF. CDR3 coding DNA: TGTGCCAGCAGCCCCGGACAGCAAGGCGTCACCGGGGAGCTGTTTTTT.

The rearrangement links TRBV24-1 to TRBJ1-5, with 10 positions matching TRBD1. After removal of 4 bases from V and 1 base from J, the junction contained 9 bases not matched to a gene. The CDR3 has 18 amino acids. Germline V gives CDR1 KGHDR, CDR2 SFDVKD. The CDR3 loop is CATSDNLGTGASNQPQHF. The CDR3 coding sequence is TGTGCCACCAGTGACAACCTAGGGACAGGGGCGAGCAATCAGCCCCAGCATTTT.